Following are 3 T cell receptor beta chains from one sample sequenced in a study of response to subunit inactivated influenza vaccine. TCRdb processed the RT-PCR reads anew with MiXCR; each CDR3 protein has one entry. The sample carries about 520,000 distinct CDR3 sequences, over 25% recorded once. The specimen comprised CD4+ T cells sorted from PBMCs, sampled around 5 days after vaccination. Source of these receptors: a man aged 50-59 years who received an inactivated influenza vaccine.

The V gene is TRBV18, the J gene TRBJ2-5; 7 bases agree with TRBD2. There are 16 residues in the CDR3. Germline values: CDR1 KGHSH, CDR2 LQKENI. V lost 5 bases and J lost 5; bases outside the gene matches: 14. This chain's CDR3 is CASSALEAGDGETQYF. The CDR3 nucleotides are TGTGCCAGCTCAGCTTTAGAGGCGGGAGATGGGGAGACCCAGTACTTC.

This clonotype was seen a few times. The CDR3 nucleotides are TGCGCCAGCAGTGAGGGGGAGCAGTTCTTC. It specifies CASSEGEQFF. The chain recombines TRBV10-2 with TRBJ2-1, with D unresolved. Germline values: CDR1 WSHSY, CDR2 SAAADI. There are 10 residues in the CDR3. V shed 2 bases and J shed 10 bases, with 3 bases lying between them.

The chain joins TRBV12-3 or TRBV12-4 to TRBJ2-1; the D is unclear. This CDR3 comprises 14 residues. V was clipped by 7 bases and J by 5 bases, with 15 bases between them. The CDR3 is CASTSGRANNEQFF. CDR3 in DNA: TGTGCCAGCACCTCCGGACGTGCTAACAATGAGCAGTTCTTC.